This T cell receptor (beta chain) came from a study of T cell responses to AZD1222 COVID-19 vaccine. General observations from the study: Unmutated variant regions reportedly attract nearly half of all spike-specific TCRs. In all cases, repertoires were sampled only after the peak T cell response.

TCRdb's copy holds only in-frame clones and misses some; the assay was immunoSEQ multiplex PCR. The data show about 270,000 clones, approximately 94% seen once. CDR1 is LGHNA and CDR2 is YSLEER in the germline V gene. The CDR3 spans 16 residues. Trimming stripped 0 bases from V and 4 bases from J, with 15 bases between. With regard to this clone: Its antigen remains unknown.

Second-dose timings of about 4 or about 12 weeks were pooled. This receptor was taken from an adult who received the AZD1222 COVID-19 vaccine. The source material was peripheral blood, sampled 28 days after the second AZD1222 dose. The V gene is TRBV4-3, the J gene TRBJ1-1; D possibly corresponds to TRBD1 (5 bases). The CDR3 DNA is TGCGCCAGCAGCCAAGATCCCGGGACCCGGGGCACTGAAGCTTTCTTT. Amino acid sequence: CASSQDPGTRGTEAFF.